The 9 T cell receptor beta chains given below trace back to one sample, sequenced in a study of cytomegalovirus exposure and HLA in healthy donors. In the PCR, 60 Vbeta and 13 Jbeta primers were used. The method was immunoSEQ multiplex PCR; TCRdb's version includes in-frame clones alone and lacks a portion of them. In the table there are 75,000 to 95,000 clones, 55% to 70% of which are singletons. Sequenced sample: PBMCs. These receptors were obtained from a woman aged 50 to 60 in good health and CMV-seropositive.

This clone has just one count. V usage is TRBV28 and J usage is TRBJ2-2; weak D call: TRBD2 (5 bases). V lost 3 bases and J 5 bases, leaving 13 bases between the germline ends. CDR1 is MDHEN, CDR2 SYDVKM, per germline. The CDR3 sequence is 15 residues long. As DNA, the CDR3 is TGTGCCAGCAGTTTTGCTTACGGAGGAACCGGGGAGCTGTTTTTT. This encodes CASSFAYGGTGELFF. Supplemented by reference TRBV28 and TRBJ2-2, the full variable domain reads DVKVTQSSRYLVKRTGEKVFLECVQDMDHENMFWYRQDPGLGLRLIYFSYDVKMKEKGDIPEGYSVSREKKERFSLILESASTNQTSMYLCASSFAYGGTGELFFGEGSRLTVL.

This clone was picked up a small number of times. This sequence joins TRBV7-9 and TRBJ2-3; tentative D call: TRBD1 (6 bases). In germline, CDR1 is SEHNR, CDR2 FQNEAQ (reference sequence). The CDR3 spans 18 residues. V dropped 0 bases and J dropped 1 base, with 17 bases sitting between them. The CDR3 sequence: CASSLATSWDTGTDTQYF. Written as DNA, the CDR3 is TGTGCCAGCAGCTTAGCCACGTCTTGGGACACCGGCACAGATACGCAGTATTTT.

This clone was counted a single time. The chain links TRBV2 to TRBJ2-3, with 8 bases that match TRBD1. The ends lost 10 bases at V and 2 bases at J; junction bases unmatched: 5. CDR3 length: 13 residues. Germline CDR1 SNHLY, CDR2 FYNNEI. The CDR3 region is CATQGELTDTQYF. The CDR3 bases are TGTGCCACACAGGGGGAGCTCACAGATACGCAGTATTTT.

The chain employs TRBV5-4 and TRBJ2-1; 11 positions match TRBD2. V trimming: 4 bases; J trimming: 4 bases; junction bases outside the gene matches: 4. The CDR3 is made up of 15 amino acids. The germline V gene encodes CDR1 SGHNT and CDR2 YYREEE (reference sequence). In DNA form, the CDR3 reads TGTGCCAGCAGCACCGGGACTAGCGGTTACAATGAGCAGTTCTTC. Translating gives CASSTGTSGYNEQFF.

The chain is built from TRBV7-2 and TRBJ1-6; weak D call: TRBD1 (6 bases). CDR1 SGHTA and CDR2 FQGNSA come from the germline V gene. CDR3 size: 13 residues. Trimming left V 4 bases short and J 8 bases short, with 9 bases between. The CDR3 DNA sequence: TGTGCCAGCAGCTCTAACAGGGATTCACCCCTCCACTTT. As protein: CASSSNRDSPLHF.

Written as DNA, the CDR3 is TGTGCCAGTAGTTCCCGGGACAGGGGGCTCTTTGGCTATGGCTACACCTTC. It yields the protein CASSSRDRGLFGYGYTF. The chain joins TRBV19 to TRBJ1-2, with 12 bases that match TRBD1. The V gene end was trimmed by 5 bases and the J gene end by 4 bases; junction bases not matched to a gene: 11. Germline V gene data show CDR1 as LNHDA and CDR2 as SQIVND (reference sequence). The CDR3 runs to 17 residues.

The V call is TRBV6-1, the J call TRBJ2-3; 9 bases line up with TRBD1. The CDR3 has 15 amino acids. Per germline, CDR1 MNHNS and CDR2 SASEGT. J was trimmed by 1 base and V by 8 bases; bases with no gene match: 7. The CDR3 sequence is CASGQGRVGTDTQYF. The CDR3 DNA follows: TGTGCCAGCGGACAGGGGAGGGTGGGCACAGATACGCAGTATTTT.

The chain combines TRBV27 with TRBJ2-2, with TRBD2 matching 10 bases. The trim removed 5 bases at V and 4 bases at J, leaving 7 bases unmatched. CDR3 length equals 16 residues. CDR1 and CDR2 from the germline V gene are MNHEY and SMNVEV (reference sequence). Written as DNA, the CDR3 is TGTGCCAGCAGTCCACAAGTAGCGGGGGGCACCGGGGAGCTGTTTTTT. Amino acids: CASSPQVAGGTGELFF.

The chain couples TRBV5-1 to TRBJ2-3; maybe TRBD2 (5 bases). From germline, CDR1 is SGHRS and CDR2 YFSETQ. V was pared by 5 bases and J by 5 bases, with 15 bases between. The CDR3 covers 14 residues. CDR3: CASREGNEGDTQYF. CDR3 sequence (DNA): TGCGCCAGCAGAGAAGGTAATGAGGGAGATACGCAGTATTTT. The full variable domain, in which reference TRBV5-1 and TRBJ2-3 provide the parts outside the CDR3, is KAGVTQTPRYLIKTRGQQVTLSCSPISGHRSVSWYQQTPGQGLQFLFEYFSETQRNKGNFPGRFSGRQFSNSRSEMNVSTLELGDSALYLCASREGNEGDTQYFGPGTRLTVL.